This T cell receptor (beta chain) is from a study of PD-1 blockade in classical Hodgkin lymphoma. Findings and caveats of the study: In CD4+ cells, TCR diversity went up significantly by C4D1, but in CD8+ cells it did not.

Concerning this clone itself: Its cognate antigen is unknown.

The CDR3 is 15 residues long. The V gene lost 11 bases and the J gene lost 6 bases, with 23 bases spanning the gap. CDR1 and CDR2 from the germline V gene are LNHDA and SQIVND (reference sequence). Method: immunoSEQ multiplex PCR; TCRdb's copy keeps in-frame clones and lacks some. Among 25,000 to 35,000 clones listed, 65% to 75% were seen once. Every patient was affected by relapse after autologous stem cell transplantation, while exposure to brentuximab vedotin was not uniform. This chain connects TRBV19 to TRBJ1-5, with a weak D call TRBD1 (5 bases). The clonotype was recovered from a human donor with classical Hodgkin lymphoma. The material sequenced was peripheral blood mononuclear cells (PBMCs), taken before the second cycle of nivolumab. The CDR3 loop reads CASSGQGFGTQPQHF. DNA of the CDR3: TGTGCCTCTTCCGGGCAGGGATTCGGTACTCAGCCCCAGCATTTT.